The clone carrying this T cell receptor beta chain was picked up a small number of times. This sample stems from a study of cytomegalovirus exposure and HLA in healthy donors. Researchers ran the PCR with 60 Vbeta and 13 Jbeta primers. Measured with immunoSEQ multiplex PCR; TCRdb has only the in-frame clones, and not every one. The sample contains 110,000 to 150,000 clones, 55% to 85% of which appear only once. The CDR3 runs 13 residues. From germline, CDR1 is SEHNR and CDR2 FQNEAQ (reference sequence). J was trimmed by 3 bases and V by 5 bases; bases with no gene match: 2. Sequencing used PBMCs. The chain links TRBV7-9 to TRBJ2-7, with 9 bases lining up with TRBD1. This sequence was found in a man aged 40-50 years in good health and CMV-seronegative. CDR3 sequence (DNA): TGTGCCAGCAGCCTGGACAGGGGCTACGAGCAGTACTTC. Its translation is CASSLDRGYEQYF.